This TCR beta chain was sequenced in a study of blood T cell repertoires in COVID-19. Across the study: T cells, B-cell-depleted T cells, or PBMCs provided the cDNA or gDNA that served as material.

Original data processing: Amplification with reference gene primers provided the estimates of nucleated cell counts. Produced via immunoSEQ multiplex PCR; TCRdb's table is partial and in-frame only. The V and J calls and clone size are taken from that table; D and trimming were inferred from the DNA. Here the sample spans roughly 400,000 clones, roughly 90% being singletons. Exposed volunteers were people who met a COVID-19 case within 2 weeks before study entry. The length of the CDR3 is 15 residues. The V gene's germline CDR1 is ENHRY and CDR2 SYGVKD. The J segment lost 8 bases and the V segment lost 3 bases, leaving 10 bases of the junction unmatched.

J is TRBJ2-1 and V is TRBV10-3; 7 bases are shared with TRBD1. The source of this sequence is a woman in her forties who had been exposed to COVID-19. Sequenced: PBMCs or T cells enriched from blood (not recorded which). The CDR3 DNA reads TGTGCCATCAGTGATTTCGCAGACAGGGCGGATGAGCAGTTCTTC. Translating gives CAISDFADRADEQFF.